The 21 T cell receptor beta chains below come from one sample, sequenced in a study of CD8 T cells in ankylosing spondylitis. MiXCR, applied by TCRdb to the 5' RACE reads, yields one record per CDR3 protein. This table holds fewer than 35,000 distinct CDR3 sequences, approximately 15% found once. Source material: blood. These receptors originate from a male donor with ankylosing spondylitis or in good health (not recorded which).

The sample holds a few counts of this clonotype. The chain carries TRBV5-4 and TRBJ2-1; D may correspond to TRBD1 or TRBD2 (5 bases each). Trimming pared 0 bases from V and 4 bases from J, leaving 8 bases between. Per germline, CDR1 SGHNT and CDR2 YYREEE (reference sequence). The length of the CDR3 is 14 residues. The CDR3 loop is CASSLAGPYNEQFF. The DNA of the CDR3 is TGTGCCAGCAGCTTGGCGGGGCCATACAATGAGCAGTTCTTC.

The genes are TRBV9 and TRBJ2-1; maybe TRBD1 (6 bases). V was trimmed by 2 bases and J by 6 bases, leaving 15 bases between them. This CDR3 is built from 15 residues. Germline V gene lookup returns CDR1 SGDLS and CDR2 YYNGEE. The CDR3 DNA reads as TGTGCCAGCAGCGTCAACAGGGTGGCTACCAATGAGCAGTTCTTC. It translates to CASSVNRVATNEQFF.

This clonotype ranks as medium-sized (0.01 to 0.1%). The rearrangement links TRBV7-2 to TRBJ2-1; 12 bases fit TRBD2. This CDR3 is 17 amino acids long. Trimming took 6 bases from V and 7 from J; bases not matched to a gene: 13. Germline V gene data show CDR1 as SGHTA and CDR2 as FQGNSA. CDR3 DNA: TGTGCCAGCAGTCGAACCCCTAGCGGGGGGGCTAGGAATGAGCAGTTCTTC. It translates to CASSRTPSGGARNEQFF.

The V call is TRBV7-2, the J call TRBJ2-1; D tentatively fits TRBD1 or TRBD2 (5 bases each). The CDR3 extends over 15 amino acids. Germline assignment: CDR1 SGHTA and CDR2 FQGNSA. V lost 7 bases, J lost 9 bases, and 22 bases lay in between. The CDR3 DNA reads as TGTGCCAGCACCTTCTCGGGATCAGTTGGGGGTGAGCAGTTCTTC. As protein: CASTFSGSVGGEQFF.

The table lists this clonotype with a few counts. The chain joins TRBV12-3 or TRBV12-4 to TRBJ2-3; D not certain. The ends were cut back, 7 bases at V and 0 bases at J, with 8 bases in the middle. CDR3 size: 13 residues. The CDR3 spells CASTLSSTDTQYF. CDR3 DNA sequence: TGTGCCAGCACCCTTAGCAGCACAGATACGCAGTATTTT.

This clonotype has more than one count but fewer than ten. V usage is TRBV27 and J usage is TRBJ2-3, with D possibly matching TRBD1 (5 bases). V lost 1 base to trimming and J lost 6 bases, with 17 bases between them. Germline V lookup: CDR1 MNHEY, CDR2 SMNVEV (reference sequence). The CDR3 is made up of 16 amino acids. CDR3 region: CASSLYQGSSGDTQYF. The DNA of the CDR3 is TGTGCCAGCAGTTTATATCAGGGCAGCTCAGGGGATACGCAGTATTTT.

V gene TRBV9 combines with J gene TRBJ2-1, with 9 bases identical to TRBD1. The length of the CDR3 is 14 residues. Trimming removed 0 bases from V and 9 bases from J; junction bases left unmatched: 4. Germline V gives CDR1 SGDLS, CDR2 YYNGEE. CDR3 sequence: CASSVEGQGTEQFF. The CDR3 DNA sequence: TGTGCCAGCAGCGTAGAGGGACAGGGTACTGAGCAGTTCTTC.

The chain employs TRBV5-5 and TRBJ2-7; 7 nucleotides agree with TRBD1. The CDR3 totals 15 residues. In germline, CDR1 is SGHKS, CDR2 YYEKEE (reference sequence). V lost 0 bases and J lost 3; bases outside the gene matches: 6. CDR3 DNA: TGTGCCAGCAGCTTGGATTTACAGGGGAACTACGAGCAGTACTTC. The encoded protein is CASSLDLQGNYEQYF.

This clonotype appeared a few times. The chain links TRBV11-2 to TRBJ2-2; 9 bases line up with TRBD1. The V and J ends lost 1 base and 5 bases, in that order; junction bases with no gene match: 11. Per germline, CDR1 SGHAT and CDR2 FQNNGV. The CDR3 has 18 residues. CDR3 coding DNA: TGTGCCAGCAGCTTAGGGGACCCCGACAGGGGGGAGACCGGGGAGCTGTTTTTT. It is translated as CASSLGDPDRGETGELFF.

The CDR3 protein is CASSVAGGREAFF. CDR3 DNA: TGTGCCAGCAGCGTAGCTGGGGGACGGGAAGCTTTCTTT. The chain joins TRBV9 to TRBJ1-1; TRBD1 might be the D (5 bases). V lost 0 bases to trimming and J lost 8 bases, with 11 bases between them. CDR1 is SGDLS and CDR2 is YYNGEE in the germline V gene. This CDR3 comprises 13 residues. The variable domain in full, with the rest retrieved from reference TRBV9 and TRBJ1-1, is DSGVTQTPKHLITATGQRVTLRCSPRSGDLSVYWYQQSLDQGLQFLIQYYNGEERAKGNILERFSAQQFPDLHSELNLSSLELGDSALYFCASSVAGGREAFFGQGTRLTVV.

The J gene is TRBJ2-3, the V gene TRBV29-1; 9 bases agree with TRBD1. The CDR3 has 14 amino acids. After removal of 5 bases from V and 3 bases from J, the junction contained 6 bases not matched to a gene. Germline loops: CDR1 SQVTM, CDR2 ANQGSEA. The CDR3 spells CSVPQGAVTDTQYF. The CDR3 nucleotides are TGCAGCGTTCCACAGGGGGCCGTGACAGATACGCAGTATTTT.

The V gene is TRBV5-1, the J gene TRBJ2-1; D is perhaps TRBD1 or TRBD2 (5 bases each). This CDR3 region has 14 residues. Germline CDR1 and CDR2: SGHRS and YFSETQ. The germline V and J ends were trimmed by 5 bases and 1 base, with 10 bases remaining between them. CDR3 coding DNA: TGCGCCAGCAGTATTGGGGGATCCTACAATGAGCAGTTCTTC. Translation gives CASSIGGSYNEQFF. The whole variable domain, remainder taken from reference TRBV5-1 and TRBJ2-1, is KAGVTQTPRYLIKTRGQQVTLSCSPISGHRSVSWYQQTPGQGLQFLFEYFSETQRNKGNFPGRFSGRQFSNSRSEMNVSTLELGDSALYLCASSIGGSYNEQFFGPGTRLTVL.

This clonotype appeared a few times. The V gene is TRBV11-2, the J gene TRBJ1-1; the D is unclear. The CDR3 runs to 12 residues. In germline, CDR1 is SGHAT, CDR2 FQNNGV. Trimming shortened V by 6 bases and J by 1 base, and 6 bases separated the two germline ends. CDR3 DNA sequence: TGTGCCAGCAGGGACCCGAACACTGAAGCTTTCTTT. Protein sequence: CASRDPNTEAFF.

This clonotype came up a few times. V and J are TRBV11-2 and TRBJ1-1; D call uncertain. CDR3 size: 13 residues. V was clipped by 1 base and J by 5 bases, with 8 bases between them. Germline V gene data show CDR1 as SGHAT and CDR2 as FQNNGV. The CDR3 reads CASSLGRSTEAFF. In DNA form, the CDR3 reads TGTGCCAGCAGCTTAGGTCGGAGTACTGAAGCTTTCTTT.

This rearrangement joins TRBV20-1 to TRBJ2-2, with 8 positions matching TRBD2. V shed 2 bases, J shed 6 bases, and the junction held 2 bases outside the gene matches. The CDR3 loop spans 13 amino acids. CDR1 is DFQATT, CDR2 SNEGSKA, per germline (reference sequence). The CDR3, as DNA: TGCAGTGCTAGAAGCGGGAGCGCCGGGGAGCTGTTTTTT. Encoded protein: CSARSGSAGELFF.

The chain employs TRBV20-1 and TRBJ2-3; TRBD2 is a possible D gene (6 bases). CDR1 and CDR2 from the germline V gene are DFQATT and SNEGSKA (reference sequence). Trimming removed 0 bases at V and 5 bases at J, with 12 bases between. The CDR3 consists of 14 residues. The CDR3 region is CSARDLLRGDTQYF. Written as DNA, the CDR3 is TGCAGTGCTAGAGATCTTCTGCGGGGAGATACGCAGTATTTT.

This clonotype was counted only a few times. J is TRBJ2-1 and V is TRBV27; 8 bases are a match to TRBD2. The CDR3 loop spans 15 amino acids. Germline values: CDR1 MNHEY, CDR2 SMNVEV (reference sequence). With V trimmed by 3 bases and J by 5 bases, 6 bases remained unmatched. CDR3 sequence reads: CASSLFSGNDNEQFF. The CDR3, as DNA: TGTGCCAGCAGTTTGTTTAGCGGGAACGACAATGAGCAGTTCTTC.

This clonotype has a handful of counts. The chain has TRBV30 and TRBJ2-1, with D uncertain. The germline CDR1 and CDR2 sequences are GTSNPN and SVGIG (reference sequence). The CDR3 consists of 12 residues. V gave up 2 bases and J gave up 7 bases, with 9 bases separating them. This chain's CDR3 is CAWSIVGNEQFF. CDR3 nucleotide sequence: TGTGCCTGGAGTATAGTAGGGAATGAGCAGTTCTTC.

V is TRBV20-1 and J is TRBJ1-1; no reliable D call. The V gene lost 3 bases and the J gene lost 1 base, with 6 bases spanning the gap. CDR1 is DFQATT and CDR2 is SNEGSKA in the germline V gene (reference sequence). The CDR3 covers 12 residues. CDR3 amino acids: CSASPANTEAFF. Written as DNA, the CDR3 is TGCAGTGCTAGCCCAGCGAACACTGAAGCTTTCTTT.

There are a few counts of this clonotype. The gene calls are TRBV28 and TRBJ2-3; 7 bases match TRBD1. Germline CDR1 reads MDHEN; CDR2 reads SYDVKM. CDR3 length: 15 amino acids. V lost 5 bases and J lost 0; bases outside the gene matches: 5. CDR3 in amino acids: CASSPTTGSTDTQYF. CDR3 nucleotide sequence: TGTGCCAGCAGTCCAACGACAGGGAGCACAGATACGCAGTATTTT.

The V and J genes are TRBV6-2 or TRBV6-3 and TRBJ2-2; 8 bases align to TRBD2. CDR1 is MNHEY, CDR2 SVGEGT, per germline. The CDR3 is made up of 14 amino acids. With 8 bases clipped from V and 7 bases from J, the junction kept 9 bases outside the gene matches. This CDR3 reads CASGLAGMFGELFF. For the CDR3, the DNA is TGTGCCAGCGGTTTAGCGGGAATGTTCGGGGAGCTGTTTTTT.